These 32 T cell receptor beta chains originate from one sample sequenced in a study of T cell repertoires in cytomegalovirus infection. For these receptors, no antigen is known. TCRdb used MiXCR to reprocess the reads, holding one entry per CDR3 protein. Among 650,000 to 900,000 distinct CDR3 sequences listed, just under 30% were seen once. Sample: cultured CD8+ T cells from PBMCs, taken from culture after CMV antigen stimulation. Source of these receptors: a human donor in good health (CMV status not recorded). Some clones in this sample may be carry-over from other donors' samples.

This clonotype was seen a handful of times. CDR3 nucleotides: TGTGCCACCAGGACAGACACAGATACGCAGTATTTT. Translating it yields CATRTDTDTQYF. The rearrangement joins TRBV6-6 to TRBJ2-3, with a tentative D call TRBD1 (6 bases). Trimming removed 10 bases at V and 2 bases at J, with 10 bases between. The CDR3 is made up of 12 amino acids. Germline lookup yields CDR1 MNHNY and CDR2 SVGAGI (reference sequence).

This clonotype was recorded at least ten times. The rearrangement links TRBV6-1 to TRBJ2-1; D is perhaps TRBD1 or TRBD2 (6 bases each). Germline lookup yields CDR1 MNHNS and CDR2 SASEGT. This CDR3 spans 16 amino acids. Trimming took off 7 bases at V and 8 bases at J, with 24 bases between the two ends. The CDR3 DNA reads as TGTGCCAGCACCCCCGGTGACGGGGGCCGGTTCTATGAGCAGTTCTTC. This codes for CASTPGDGGRFYEQFF.

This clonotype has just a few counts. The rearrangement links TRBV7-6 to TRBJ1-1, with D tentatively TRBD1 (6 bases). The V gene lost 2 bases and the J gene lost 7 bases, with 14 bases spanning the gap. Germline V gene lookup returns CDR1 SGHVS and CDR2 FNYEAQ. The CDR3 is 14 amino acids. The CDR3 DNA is TGTGCCAGCAGCTTAAGTCGACAGGTCAGTGAAGCTTTCTTT. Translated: CASSLSRQVSEAFF.

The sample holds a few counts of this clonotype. For the CDR3, the DNA is TGTGCCAGCAGTTACCCCGGACAGGACCACTCTGGGGCCAACGTCCTGACTTTC. Translated, it gives CASSYPGQDHSGANVLTF. The rearrangement links TRBV6-5 to TRBJ2-6; TRBD1 aligns across 7 bases. Looked up from germline, CDR1 is MNHEY and CDR2 is SVGAGI. Germline trimming cut 2 bases from V and 0 bases from J; bases unmatched to any gene: 7. This CDR3 is 18 amino acids long.

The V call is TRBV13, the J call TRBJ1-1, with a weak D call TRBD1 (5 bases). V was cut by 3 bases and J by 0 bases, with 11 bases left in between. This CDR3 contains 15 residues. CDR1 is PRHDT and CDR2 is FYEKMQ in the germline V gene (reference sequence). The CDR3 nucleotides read TGTGCCAGCAGCTTGGGACCAATCTTGAACACTGAAGCTTTCTTT. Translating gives CASSLGPILNTEAFF. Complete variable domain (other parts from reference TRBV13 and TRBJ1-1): AAGVIQSPRHLIKEKRETATLKCYPIPRHDTVYWYQQGPGQDPQFLISFYEKMQSDKGSIPDRFSAQQFSDYHSELNMSSLELGDSALYFCASSLGPILNTEAFFGQGTRLTVV.

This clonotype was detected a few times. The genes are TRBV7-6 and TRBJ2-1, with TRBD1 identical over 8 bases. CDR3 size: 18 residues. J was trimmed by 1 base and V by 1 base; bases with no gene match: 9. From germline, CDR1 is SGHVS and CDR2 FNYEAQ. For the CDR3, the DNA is TGTGCCAGCAGCTTAGTGTCCCACACAGGGGGTTCCTACAATGAGCAGTTCTTC. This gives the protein CASSLVSHTGGSYNEQFF. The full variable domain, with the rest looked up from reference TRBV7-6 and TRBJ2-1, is GAGVSQSPRYKVTKRGQDVALRCDPISGHVSLYWYRQALGQGPEFLTYFNYEAQQDKSGLPNDRFSAERPEGSISTLTIQRTEQRDSAMYRCASSLVSHTGGSYNEQFFGPGTRLTVL.

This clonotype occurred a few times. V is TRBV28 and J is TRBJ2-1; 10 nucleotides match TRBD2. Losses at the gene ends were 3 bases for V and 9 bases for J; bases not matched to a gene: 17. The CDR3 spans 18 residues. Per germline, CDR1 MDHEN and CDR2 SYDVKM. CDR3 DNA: TGTGCCAGCAGTTTTGGGACTAGCGAGTGGTCGGACTTCCGTGAGCAGTTCTTC. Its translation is CASSFGTSEWSDFREQFF.

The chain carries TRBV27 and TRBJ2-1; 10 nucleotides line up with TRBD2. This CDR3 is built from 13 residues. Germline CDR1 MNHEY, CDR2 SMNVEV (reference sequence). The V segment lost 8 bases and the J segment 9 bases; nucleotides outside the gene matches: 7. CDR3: CASGSGGYPEQFF. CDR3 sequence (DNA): TGTGCCAGCGGTAGCGGGGGGTACCCTGAGCAGTTCTTC.

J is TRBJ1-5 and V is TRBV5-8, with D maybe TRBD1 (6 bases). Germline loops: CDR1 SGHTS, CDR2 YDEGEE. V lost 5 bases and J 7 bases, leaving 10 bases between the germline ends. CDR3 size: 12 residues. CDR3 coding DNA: TGTGCCAGCAGGGGGGCCGGACAGCCCCAGCATTTT. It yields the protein CASRGAGQPQHF.

The CDR3 nucleotides read TGTGCCAGCAGTCGGACAGGCTACGAGCAGTACGTC. Residues: CASSRTGYEQYV. This chain uses TRBV12-3 or TRBV12-4 with TRBJ2-7; 7 bases are a match to TRBD1. With V trimmed by 5 bases and J by 3 bases, 1 base remained unmatched. The CDR3 covers 12 residues.

The CDR3 here is CASSEEGKHGYTF. The CDR3 coding sequence is TGTGCCAGCAGTGAAGAGGGGAAGCATGGCTACACCTTC. The J gene is TRBJ1-2, the V gene TRBV6-1; a weak D match, TRBD1 (5 bases). Germline CDR1 is MNHNS and CDR2 is SASEGT. CDR3 length equals 13 residues. Trimming left V 1 base short and J 6 bases short, with 9 bases between.

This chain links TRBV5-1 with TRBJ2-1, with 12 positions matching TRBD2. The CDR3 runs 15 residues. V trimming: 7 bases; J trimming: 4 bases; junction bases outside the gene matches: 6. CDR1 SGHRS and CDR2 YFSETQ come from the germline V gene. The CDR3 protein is CASAGLAGPYNEQFF. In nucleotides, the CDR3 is TGCGCCAGCGCAGGACTAGCGGGGCCGTACAATGAGCAGTTCTTC.

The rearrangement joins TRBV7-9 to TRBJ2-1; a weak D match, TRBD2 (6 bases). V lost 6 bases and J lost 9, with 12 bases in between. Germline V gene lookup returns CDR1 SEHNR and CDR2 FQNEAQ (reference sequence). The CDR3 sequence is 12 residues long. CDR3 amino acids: CASRGGRTEQFF. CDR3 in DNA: TGTGCCAGCAGAGGAGGGAGGACTGAGCAGTTCTTC. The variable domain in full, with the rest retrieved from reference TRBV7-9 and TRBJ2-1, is DTGVSQNPRHKITKRGQNVTFRCDPISEHNRLYWYRQTLGQGPEFLTYFQNEAQLEKSRLLSDRFSAERPKGSFSTLEIQRTEQGDSAMYLCASRGGRTEQFFGPGTRLTVL.

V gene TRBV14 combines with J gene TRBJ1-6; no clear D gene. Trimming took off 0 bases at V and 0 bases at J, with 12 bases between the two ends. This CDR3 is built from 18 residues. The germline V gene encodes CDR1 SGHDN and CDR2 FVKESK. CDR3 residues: CASSQEKTDSSYNSPLHF. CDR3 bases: TGTGCCAGCAGCCAAGAAAAGACGGATAGCTCCTATAATTCACCCCTCCACTTT.

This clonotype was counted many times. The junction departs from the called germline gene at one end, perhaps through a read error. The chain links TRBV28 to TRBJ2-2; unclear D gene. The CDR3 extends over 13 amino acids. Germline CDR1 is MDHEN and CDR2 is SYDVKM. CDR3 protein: CATSGSWTGELFF. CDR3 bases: TGTGCCACCAGTGGCAGCTGGACCGGGGAGCTGTTTTTT.

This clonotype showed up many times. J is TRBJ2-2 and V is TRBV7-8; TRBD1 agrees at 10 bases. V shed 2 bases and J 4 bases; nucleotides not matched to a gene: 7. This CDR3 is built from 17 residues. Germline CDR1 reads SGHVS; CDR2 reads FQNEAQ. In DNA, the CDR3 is TGTGCCAGCAGCTTATCTTGGGACAGGGGAGGCACCGGGGAGCTGTTTTTT. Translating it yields CASSLSWDRGGTGELFF.

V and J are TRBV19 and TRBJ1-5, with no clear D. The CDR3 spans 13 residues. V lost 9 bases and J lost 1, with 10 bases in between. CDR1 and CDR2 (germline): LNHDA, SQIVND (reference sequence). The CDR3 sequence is CASQDLSNQPQHF. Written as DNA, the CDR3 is TGTGCCAGCCAAGATTTAAGCAATCAGCCCCAGCATTTT. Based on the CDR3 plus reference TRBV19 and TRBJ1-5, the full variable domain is DGGITQSPKYLFRKEGQNVTLSCEQNLNHDAMYWYRQDPGQGLRLIYYSQIVNDFQKGDIAEGYSVSREKKESFPLTVTSAQKNPTAFYLCASQDLSNQPQHFGDGTRLSIL.

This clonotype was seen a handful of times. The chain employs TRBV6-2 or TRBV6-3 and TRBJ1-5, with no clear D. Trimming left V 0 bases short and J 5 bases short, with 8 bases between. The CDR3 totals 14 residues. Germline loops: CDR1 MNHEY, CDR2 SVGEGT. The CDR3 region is CASSYSRNDQPQHF. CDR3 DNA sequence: TGTGCCAGCAGTTACTCACGGAACGATCAGCCCCAGCATTTT.

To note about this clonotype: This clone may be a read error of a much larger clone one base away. CDR3 coding DNA: TGTGCCAGCAGCTCAAGTACTTCCGGGACAGGGAGCTCCTACGTGCAGTACTTC. This sequence encodes CASSSSTSGTGSSYVQYF. The chain links TRBV7-6 to TRBJ2-7; TRBD1 aligns across 9 bases. Germline-derived CDR1 and CDR2 are SGHVS and FNYEAQ. The CDR3 is 18 residues long.

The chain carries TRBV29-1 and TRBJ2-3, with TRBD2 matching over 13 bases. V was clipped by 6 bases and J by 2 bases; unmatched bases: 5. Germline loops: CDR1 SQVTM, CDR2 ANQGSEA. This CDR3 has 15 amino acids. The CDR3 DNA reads TGCAGCGTCGACGGACTAGCGGGGGACACAGATACGCAGTATTTT. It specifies CSVDGLAGDTDTQYF.

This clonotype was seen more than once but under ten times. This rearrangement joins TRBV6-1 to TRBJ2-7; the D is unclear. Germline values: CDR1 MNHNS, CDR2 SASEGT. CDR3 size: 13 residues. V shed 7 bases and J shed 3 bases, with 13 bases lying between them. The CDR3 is CASNLRGNYEQYV. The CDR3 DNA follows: TGTGCCAGCAACCTGCGTGGGAACTACGAGCAGTACGTC.

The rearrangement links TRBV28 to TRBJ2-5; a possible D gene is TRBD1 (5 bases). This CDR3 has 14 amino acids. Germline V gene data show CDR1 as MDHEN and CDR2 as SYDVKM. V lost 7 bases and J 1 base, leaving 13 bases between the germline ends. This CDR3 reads CASINTGFQETQYF. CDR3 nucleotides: TGTGCCAGCATCAATACAGGATTCCAAGAGACCCAGTACTTC. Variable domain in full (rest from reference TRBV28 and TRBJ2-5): DVKVTQSSRYLVKRTGEKVFLECVQDMDHENMFWYRQDPGLGLRLIYFSYDVKMKEKGDIPEGYSVSREKKERFSLILESASTNQTSMYLCASINTGFQETQYFGPGTRLLVL.

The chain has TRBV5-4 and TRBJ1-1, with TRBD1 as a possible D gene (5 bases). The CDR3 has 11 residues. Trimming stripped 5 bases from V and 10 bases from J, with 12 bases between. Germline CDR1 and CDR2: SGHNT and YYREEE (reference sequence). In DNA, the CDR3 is TGTGCCAGCAGGCTGGGGACCGTAGCTTTCTTT. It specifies CASRLGTVAFF.

CDR3 bases: TGTGCCAGCAAGGAGCAGGGGAACACTGAAGCTTTCTTT. Translating it yields CASKEQGNTEAFF. The rearrangement uses TRBV28 and TRBJ1-1, with a tentative D call TRBD1 (5 bases). The V end was cut by 7 bases, the J end by 1 base, with 10 bases between. The CDR3 has 13 residues. Germline CDR1 MDHEN, CDR2 SYDVKM.

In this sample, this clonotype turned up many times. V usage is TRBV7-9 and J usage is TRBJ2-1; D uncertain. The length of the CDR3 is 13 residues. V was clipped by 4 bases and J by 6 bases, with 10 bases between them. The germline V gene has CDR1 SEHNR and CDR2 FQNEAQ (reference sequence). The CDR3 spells CASSSDSFNEQFF. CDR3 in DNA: TGTGCCAGCAGCTCAGATTCTTTCAATGAGCAGTTCTTC.

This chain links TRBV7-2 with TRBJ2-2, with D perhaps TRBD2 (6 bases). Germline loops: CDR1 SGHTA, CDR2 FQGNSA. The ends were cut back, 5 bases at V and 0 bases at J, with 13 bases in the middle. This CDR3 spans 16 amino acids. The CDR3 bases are TGTGCCAGCAGCCCGTGGGACTTTCCGAACACCGGGGAGCTGTTTTTT. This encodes CASSPWDFPNTGELFF.

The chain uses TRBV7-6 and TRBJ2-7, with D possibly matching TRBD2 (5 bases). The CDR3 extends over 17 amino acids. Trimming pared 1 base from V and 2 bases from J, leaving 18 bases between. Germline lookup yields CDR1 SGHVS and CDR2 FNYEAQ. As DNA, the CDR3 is TGTGCCAGCAGCTTAGACGCGGCGGGTACAAGAGCCTACGAGCAGTACTTC. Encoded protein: CASSLDAAGTRAYEQYF.

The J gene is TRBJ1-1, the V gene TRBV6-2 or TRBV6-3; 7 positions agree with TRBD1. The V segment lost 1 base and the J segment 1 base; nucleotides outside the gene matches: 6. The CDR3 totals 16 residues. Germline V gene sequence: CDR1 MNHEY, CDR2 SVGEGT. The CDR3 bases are TGTGCCAGCAGTTACTTCCCCGGGACAGCGAACACTGAAGCTTTCTTT. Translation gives CASSYFPGTANTEAFF.

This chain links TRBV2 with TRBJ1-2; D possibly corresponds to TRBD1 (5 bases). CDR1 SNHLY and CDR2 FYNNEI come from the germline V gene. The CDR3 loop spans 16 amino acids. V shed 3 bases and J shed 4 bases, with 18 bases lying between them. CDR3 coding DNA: TGTGCCAGCAGTGACGGGTTACAGGAGGCTGGCTATGGCTACACCTTC. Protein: CASSDGLQEAGYGYTF.

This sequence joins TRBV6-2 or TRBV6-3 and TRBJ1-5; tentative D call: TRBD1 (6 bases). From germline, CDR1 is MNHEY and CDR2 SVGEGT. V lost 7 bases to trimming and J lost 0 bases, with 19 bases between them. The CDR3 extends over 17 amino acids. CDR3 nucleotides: TGTGCCAGCACCTACTCGGGGGGCCTGTATAGCAATCAGCCCCAGCATTTT. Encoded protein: CASTYSGGLYSNQPQHF.

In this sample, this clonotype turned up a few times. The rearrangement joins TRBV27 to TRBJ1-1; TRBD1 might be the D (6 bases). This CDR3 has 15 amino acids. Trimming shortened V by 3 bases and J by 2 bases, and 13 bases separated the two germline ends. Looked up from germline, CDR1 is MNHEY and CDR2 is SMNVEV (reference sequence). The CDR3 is CASSFIWGPNTEAFF. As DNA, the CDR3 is TGTGCCAGCAGTTTCATTTGGGGGCCCAACACTGAAGCTTTCTTT.

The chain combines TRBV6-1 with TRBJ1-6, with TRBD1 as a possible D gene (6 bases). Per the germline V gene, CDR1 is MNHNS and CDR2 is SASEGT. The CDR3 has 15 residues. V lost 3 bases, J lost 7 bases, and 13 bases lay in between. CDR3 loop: CASSDWGAPNSPLHF. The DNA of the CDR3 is TGTGCCAGCAGTGATTGGGGGGCGCCGAATTCACCCCTCCACTTT.